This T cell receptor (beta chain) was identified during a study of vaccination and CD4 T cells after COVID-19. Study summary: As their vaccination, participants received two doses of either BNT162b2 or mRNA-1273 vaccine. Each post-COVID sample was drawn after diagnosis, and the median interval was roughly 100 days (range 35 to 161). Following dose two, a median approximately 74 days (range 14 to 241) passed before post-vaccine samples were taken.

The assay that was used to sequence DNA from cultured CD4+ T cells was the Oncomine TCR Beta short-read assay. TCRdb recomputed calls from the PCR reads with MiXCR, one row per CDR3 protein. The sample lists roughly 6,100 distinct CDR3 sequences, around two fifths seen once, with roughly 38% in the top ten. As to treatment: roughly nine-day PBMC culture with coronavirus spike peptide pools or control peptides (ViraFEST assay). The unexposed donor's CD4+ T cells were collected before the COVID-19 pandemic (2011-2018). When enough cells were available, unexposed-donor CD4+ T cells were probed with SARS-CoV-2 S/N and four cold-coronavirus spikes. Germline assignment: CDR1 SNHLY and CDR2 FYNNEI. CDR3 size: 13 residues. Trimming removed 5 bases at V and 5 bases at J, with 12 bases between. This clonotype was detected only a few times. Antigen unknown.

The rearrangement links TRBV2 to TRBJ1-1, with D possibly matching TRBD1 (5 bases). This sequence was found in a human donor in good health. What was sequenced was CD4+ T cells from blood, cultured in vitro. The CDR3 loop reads CASSQDGGTEAFF. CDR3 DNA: TGTGCCAGCAGTCAGGACGGGGGGACTGAAGCTTTCTTT.